The sequence of this TCR beta chain was determined in a study of blood T cell repertoires in COVID-19. At the level of the study: Sample material is recorded as cDNA or gDNA derived from T cells, B-cell-depleted T cells, or PBMCs.

This clone was detected a few times. The repertoire was sequenced with immunoSEQ multiplex PCR; TCRdb's copy has only in-frame clones and lacks some. The sample has 380,000 or so clones; approximately 88% are singletons. Participant ages covered roughly 18 to 90 years across about two dozen US areas. Participants reported their clinical history, and cohort assignment relied on those reports. Sequenced: PBMCs or T cells enriched from blood (not recorded which). This receptor was identified in a woman aged 40 to 50 with acute COVID-19.

CDR3 coding DNA: TGTGCCACCAGGAACGCAGGGAACTATGGCTACACCTTC. This encodes CATRNAGNYGYTF. The chain is built from TRBV24-1 and TRBJ1-2; D possibly corresponds to TRBD1 (5 bases). The CDR3 is made up of 13 amino acids. Trimming cost V 7 bases and J 2 bases, with 10 bases left between them. Germline V gene data show CDR1 as KGHDR and CDR2 as SFDVKD.